These T cell receptor beta chains were read from a single sample in a study of beta chain features in type 1 diabetes. Generated by immunoSEQ multiplex PCR, the TCRdb table keeps only in-frame clones and is missing some. The table has 640,000 or so clones, roughly 13% seen once. The sequencing sample was made of naive CD4+ T cells from blood. These receptors came from a man between 18 and 29 years old with type 1 diabetes. Each CDR3 is given with its conserved first and last residue. The D gene is left open where the match is weak. Not all rows give a size; the values are once, few, many and, for expanded clones, a class.

V	D	size	J	CDR3	DNA
TRBV30	-	-	TRBJ1-1	CAWSEQVGSMNTEAFF	TGTGCCTGGAGTGAACAGGTGGGGAGTATGAACACTGAAGCTTTCTTT
TRBV27	-	-	TRBJ1-5	CASSLDGNGPQHF	TGTGCCAGCAGTTTAGATGGAAATGGGCCCCAGCATTTT
TRBV30	TRBD1	few	TRBJ2-7	CAWGTGGGDEQYF	TGTGCCTGGGGAACAGGGGGTGGTGACGAGCAGTACTTC
TRBV7-2	-	few	TRBJ1-5	CASSLDGGGQPQHF	TGTGCCAGCAGCTTGGATGGGGGAGGTCAGCCCCAGCATTTT
TRBV7-2	-	few	TRBJ2-3	CASSLVVGASTDTQYF	TGTGCCAGCAGCTTAGTGGTGGGGGCTAGCACAGATACGCAGTATTTT
TRBV7-9	TRBD1	-	TRBJ2-7	CASSLTQGVYEQYF	TGTGCCAGCAGCTTAACCCAGGGGGTCTACGAGCAGTACTTC
TRBV7-3	-	-	TRBJ2-2	CASSHGPGGVTGELFF	TGTGCCAGCAGCCATGGACCCGGCGGAGTGACCGGGGAGCTGTTTTTT
TRBV5-1	TRBD1	few	TRBJ2-5	CASSLLDRGETQYF	TGCGCCAGCAGCCTATTGGACAGGGGGGAGACCCAGTACTTC
TRBV25-1	TRBD2	few	TRBJ2-7	CASSDLASGAPYEQYF	TGTGCCAGCAGTGATCTTGCTAGCGGGGCTCCTTACGAGCAGTACTTC
TRBV19	-	-	TRBJ2-3	CASSIRQVTDTQYF	TGTGCCAGTAGTATCCGGCAGGTCACAGATACGCAGTATTTT
TRBV29-1	-	few	TRBJ1-2	CSVEDSGRDYGYTF	TGCAGCGTTGAAGACTCAGGGCGGGACTATGGCTACACCTTC
TRBV5-1	-	-	TRBJ1-4	CASSLLSEGEKLFF	TGCGCCAGCAGCTTGTTGTCAGAAGGAGAAAAACTGTTTTTT
TRBV6-1	-	few	TRBJ2-3	CASSELGSSTDTQYF	TGTGCCAGCAGTGAACTGGGCTCTAGCACAGATACGCAGTATTTT
TRBV30	TRBD1	few	TRBJ1-2	CAWTGGNYGYTF	TGTGCCTGGACAGGGGGAAACTATGGCTACACCTTC